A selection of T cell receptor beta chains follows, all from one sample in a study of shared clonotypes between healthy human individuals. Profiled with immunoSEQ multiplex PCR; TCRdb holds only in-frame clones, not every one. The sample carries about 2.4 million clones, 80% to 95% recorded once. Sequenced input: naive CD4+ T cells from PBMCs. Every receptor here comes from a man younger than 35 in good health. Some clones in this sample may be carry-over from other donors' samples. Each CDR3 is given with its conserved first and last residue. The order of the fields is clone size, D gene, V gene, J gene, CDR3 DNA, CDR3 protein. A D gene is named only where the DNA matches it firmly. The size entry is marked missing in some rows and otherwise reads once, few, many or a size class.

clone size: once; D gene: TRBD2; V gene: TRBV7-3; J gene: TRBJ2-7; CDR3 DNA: TGTGCCAGCAGCTTAGGGACTAGCGAGATCTACGAGCAGTACTTC; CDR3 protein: CASSLGTSEIYEQYF
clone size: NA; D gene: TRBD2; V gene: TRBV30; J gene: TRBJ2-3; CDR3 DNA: TGTGCCTGGAGTGTAGCGGGAGTTTTAAAAGGGGATACGCAGTATTTT; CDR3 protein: CAWSVAGVLKGDTQYF
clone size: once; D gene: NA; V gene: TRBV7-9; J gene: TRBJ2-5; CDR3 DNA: TGTGCCAGCAGCTTAATAGAAGAGACCCAGTACTTC; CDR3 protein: CASSLIEETQYF
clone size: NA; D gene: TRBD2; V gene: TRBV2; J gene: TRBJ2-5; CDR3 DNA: TGTGCCAGCAGTCCGACTAGCGGAAAAGAGACCCAGTACTTC; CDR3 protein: CASSPTSGKETQYF
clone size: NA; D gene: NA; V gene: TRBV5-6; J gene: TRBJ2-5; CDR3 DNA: TGTGCCAGCAGCTTGGGCGGGGAAGAGACCCAGTACTTC; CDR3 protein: CASSLGGEETQYF
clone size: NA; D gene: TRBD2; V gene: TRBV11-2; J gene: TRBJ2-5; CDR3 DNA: TGTGCCAGCACCCGACTCGCGGGGGGGATTCGAGTGGAGACCCAGTACTTC; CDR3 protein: CASTRLAGGIRVETQYF
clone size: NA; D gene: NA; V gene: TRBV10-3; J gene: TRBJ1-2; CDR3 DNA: TGTGCCATCACCCGGGGTGATGGCTACACCTTC; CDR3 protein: CAITRGDGYTF
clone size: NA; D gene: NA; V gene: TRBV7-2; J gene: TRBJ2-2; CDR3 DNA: TGTGCCAGCAGCGGGATGAACACCGGGGAGCTGTTTTTT; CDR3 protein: CASSGMNTGELFF
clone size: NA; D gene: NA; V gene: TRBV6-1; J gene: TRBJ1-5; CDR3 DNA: TGTGCCAGCTTTTTAGGCGTTAGCAATCAGCCCCAGCATTTT; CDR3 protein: CASFLGVSNQPQHF
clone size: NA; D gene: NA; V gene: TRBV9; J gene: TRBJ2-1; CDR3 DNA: TGTGCCAGCAGCGTCCAGGGGCTCTCCTACAATGAGCAGTTCTTC; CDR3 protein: CASSVQGLSYNEQFF
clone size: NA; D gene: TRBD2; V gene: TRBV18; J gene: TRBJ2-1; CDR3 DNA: TGTGCCAGCTCGCGTTCCCCTAGCGGGAGCTATGAGCAGTTCTTC; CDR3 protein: CASSRSPSGSYEQFF
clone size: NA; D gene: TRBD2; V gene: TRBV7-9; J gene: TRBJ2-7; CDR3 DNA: TGTGCCAGCAGCGAAGGCAGGTGGGGCGGGAGTCCCAACGAGCAGTACTTC; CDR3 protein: CASSEGRWGGSPNEQYF
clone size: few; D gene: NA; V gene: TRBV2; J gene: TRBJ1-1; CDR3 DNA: TGTGCCAGCAGTGGTGAAGGCGGGAACACTGAAGCTTTCTTT; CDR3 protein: CASSGEGGNTEAFF
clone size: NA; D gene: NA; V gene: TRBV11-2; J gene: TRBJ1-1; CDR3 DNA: TGTGCCAGCAGCCTCGAGCCTGGTGAGACTGAAGCTTTCTTT; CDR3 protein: CASSLEPGETEAFF
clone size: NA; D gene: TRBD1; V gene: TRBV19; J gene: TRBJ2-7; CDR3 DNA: TGTGCCAGTAGTGCCGACAGGGTTGTTAGGGAGCAGTACTTC; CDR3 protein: CASSADRVVREQYF
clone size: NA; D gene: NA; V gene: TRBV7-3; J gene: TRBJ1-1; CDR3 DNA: TGTGCCAGCAGCTTAGGGCAGGGGAACACTGAAGCTTTCTTT; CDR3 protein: CASSLGQGNTEAFF
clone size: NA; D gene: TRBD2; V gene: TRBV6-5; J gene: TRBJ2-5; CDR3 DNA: TGTGCCAGCAGTCCCTTGTCGGGGGGGTCAGAGACCCAGTACTTC; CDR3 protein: CASSPLSGGSETQYF
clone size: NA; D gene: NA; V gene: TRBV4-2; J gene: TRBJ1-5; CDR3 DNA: TGTGCCAGCAGCCAAGGGTATGGGGAGGGAGGCCAGCCCCAGCATTTT; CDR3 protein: CASSQGYGEGGQPQHF
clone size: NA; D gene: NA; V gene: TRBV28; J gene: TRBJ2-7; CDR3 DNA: TGTGCCAGCAATCTGCATAGAGGGACCTACGAGCAGTACTTC; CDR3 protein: CASNLHRGTYEQYF
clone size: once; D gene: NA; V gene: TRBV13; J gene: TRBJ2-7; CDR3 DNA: TGTGCCAGCAGCTTGTACTCCTACGAGCAGTACTTC; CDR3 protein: CASSLYSYEQYF
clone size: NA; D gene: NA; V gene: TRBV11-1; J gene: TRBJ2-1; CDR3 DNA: TGTGCCAGCAGCAACCTGGGGGCGGGAGCTGAGCAGTTCTTC; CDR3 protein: CASSNLGAGAEQFF
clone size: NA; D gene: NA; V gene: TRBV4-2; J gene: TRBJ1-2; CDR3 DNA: TGTGCCAGCAGCCAAGACCCCCAGGGGTCTGGCTACACCTTC; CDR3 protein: CASSQDPQGSGYTF
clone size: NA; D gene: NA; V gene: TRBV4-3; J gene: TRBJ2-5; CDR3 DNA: TGCGCCAGCAGCCAAGATCTCGGGGGAAGGTGGACCCAGTACTTC; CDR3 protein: CASSQDLGGRWTQYF
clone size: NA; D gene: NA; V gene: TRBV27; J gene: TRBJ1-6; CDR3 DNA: TGTGCCAGCACCCTGGGCGGGGGCTATAATTCACCCCTCCACTTT; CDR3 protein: CASTLGGGYNSPLHF
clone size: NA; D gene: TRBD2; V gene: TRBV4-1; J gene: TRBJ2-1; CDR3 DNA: TGCGCCAGCAGCCAAGATTTTGTGGCTAGCGGGAGTGGTGAGCAGTTCTTC; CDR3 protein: CASSQDFVASGSGEQFF
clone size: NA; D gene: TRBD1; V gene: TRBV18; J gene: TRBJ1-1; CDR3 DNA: TGTGCCAGCTCATTTGACAGGGGGCTCACTGAAGCTTTCTTT; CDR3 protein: CASSFDRGLTEAFF
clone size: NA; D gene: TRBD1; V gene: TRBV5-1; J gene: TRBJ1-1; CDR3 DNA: TGCGCCAGCGCCACAGGGGACCGTGACACTGAAGCTTTCTTT; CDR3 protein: CASATGDRDTEAFF
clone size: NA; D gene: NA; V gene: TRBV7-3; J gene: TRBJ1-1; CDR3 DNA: TGTGCCAGCAGCTTAACTAGGGACACTGAAGCTTTCTTT; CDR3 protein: CASSLTRDTEAFF
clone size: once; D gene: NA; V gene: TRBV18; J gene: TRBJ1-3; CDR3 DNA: TGTGCCAGCTCCCCGTTGGGGGGATCGGGAAACACCATATATTTT; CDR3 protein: CASSPLGGSGNTIYF
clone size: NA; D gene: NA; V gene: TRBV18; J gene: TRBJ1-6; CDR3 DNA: TGTGCCAGCTCGCGGGACATCAGCGATTCACCCCTCCACTTT; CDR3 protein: CASSRDISDSPLHF
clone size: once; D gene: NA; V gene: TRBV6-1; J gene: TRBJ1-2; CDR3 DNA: TGTGCCAGCGCCACGGCGGGCTATGGCTACACCTTC; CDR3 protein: CASATAGYGYTF
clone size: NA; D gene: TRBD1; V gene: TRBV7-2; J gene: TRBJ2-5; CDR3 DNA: TGTGCCAGCAGCGCATTGGGACAGGCAGAGACCCAGTACTTC; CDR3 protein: CASSALGQAETQYF
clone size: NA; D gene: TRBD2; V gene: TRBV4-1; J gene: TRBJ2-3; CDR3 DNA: TGCGCCAGCAGCAGGGGGGCGCGGGAGGGTAGCACAGATACGCAGTATTTT; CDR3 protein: CASSRGAREGSTDTQYF
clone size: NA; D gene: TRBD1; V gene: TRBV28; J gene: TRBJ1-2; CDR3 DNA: TGTGCCAGCCATACCCGACAGGGGGGGTATGGCTACACCTTC; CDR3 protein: CASHTRQGGYGYTF
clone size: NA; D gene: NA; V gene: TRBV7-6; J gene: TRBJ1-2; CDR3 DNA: TGTGCCAGCAGCCCCCGGCCTGAAACCTTC; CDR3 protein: CASSPRPETF
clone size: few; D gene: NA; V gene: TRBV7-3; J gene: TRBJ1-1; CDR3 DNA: TGTGCCAGCAGCCTGGGGGGTGATGAAGCTTTCTTT; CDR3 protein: CASSLGGDEAFF
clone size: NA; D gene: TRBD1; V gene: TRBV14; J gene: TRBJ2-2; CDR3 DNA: TGTGCCAGCAGCCAAAACAACAGGGGGGACACCGGGGAGCTGTTTTTT; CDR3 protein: CASSQNNRGDTGELFF
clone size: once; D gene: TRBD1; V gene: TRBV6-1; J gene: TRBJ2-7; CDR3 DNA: TGTGCCAGCAGATCCCCCGGGACAGGGGACTACGAGCAGTACTTC; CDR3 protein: CASRSPGTGDYEQYF
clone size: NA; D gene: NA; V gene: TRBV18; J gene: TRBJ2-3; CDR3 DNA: TGTGCCAGCTCACCTACCTACGCGGCCACTAGCACAGATACGCAGTATTTT; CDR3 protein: CASSPTYAATSTDTQYF
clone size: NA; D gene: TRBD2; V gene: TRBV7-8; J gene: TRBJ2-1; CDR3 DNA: TGTGCCAGCAGCCCGCGACTAGCGGGGCCCTACAATGAGCAGTTCTTC; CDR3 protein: CASSPRLAGPYNEQFF
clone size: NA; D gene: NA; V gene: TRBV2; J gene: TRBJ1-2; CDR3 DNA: TGTGCCAGCAGTGAAACCCGTCGGGGCCTCTATGGCTACACCTTC; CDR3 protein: CASSETRRGLYGYTF
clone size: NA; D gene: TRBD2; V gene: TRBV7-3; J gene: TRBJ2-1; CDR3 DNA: TGTGCCAGCAGCTTCTCTAGCGGGAGATACAATGAGCAGTTCTTC; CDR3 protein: CASSFSSGRYNEQFF
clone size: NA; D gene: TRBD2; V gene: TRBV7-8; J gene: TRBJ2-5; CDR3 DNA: TGTGCCAGCAGCTTCCGGACTAGCGGGAGCCTAGAGACCCAGTACTTC; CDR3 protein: CASSFRTSGSLETQYF
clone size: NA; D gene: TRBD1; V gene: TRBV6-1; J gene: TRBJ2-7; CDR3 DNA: TGTGCCAGCAGTGACAGGACAGGGCTCGAGCAGTACTTC; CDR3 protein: CASSDRTGLEQYF
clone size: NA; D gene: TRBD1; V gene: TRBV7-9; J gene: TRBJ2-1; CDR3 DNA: TGTGCCAGCAGCTCGTACAGGGGGCGGACCTACAATGAGCAGTTCTTC; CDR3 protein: CASSSYRGRTYNEQFF
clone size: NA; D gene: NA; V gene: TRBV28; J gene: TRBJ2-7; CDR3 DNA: TGTGCCAGCTCTGAGGGGGGCCCACAAATCTACGAGCAGTACTTC; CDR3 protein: CASSEGGPQIYEQYF
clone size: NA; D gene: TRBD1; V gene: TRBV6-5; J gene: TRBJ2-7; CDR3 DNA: TGTGCCAGCAGCCCAACCGGGACAGGGGTCTACGAGCAGTACTTC; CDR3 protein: CASSPTGTGVYEQYF
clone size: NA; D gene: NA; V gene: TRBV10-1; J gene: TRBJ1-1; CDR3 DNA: TGCGCCAGCAGATCCAGGGGAGACACTGAAGCTTTCTTT; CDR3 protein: CASRSRGDTEAFF
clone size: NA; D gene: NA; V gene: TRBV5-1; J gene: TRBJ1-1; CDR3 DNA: TGCGCCAGCAGCTTGGGGGCAGGGACTACTGAAGCTTTCTTT; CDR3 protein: CASSLGAGTTEAFF
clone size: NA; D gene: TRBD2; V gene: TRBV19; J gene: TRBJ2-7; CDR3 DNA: TGTGCCAGTAGTATACGAGGGACTAGCGGGGGAGACTACGAGCAGTACTTC; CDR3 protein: CASSIRGTSGGDYEQYF
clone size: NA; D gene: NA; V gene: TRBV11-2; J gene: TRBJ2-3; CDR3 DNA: TGTGCCAGCAGCTTATCGGGGGGCCGCACAGATACGCAGTATTTT; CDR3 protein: CASSLSGGRTDTQYF
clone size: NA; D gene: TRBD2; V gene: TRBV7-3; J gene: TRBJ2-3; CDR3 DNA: TGTGCCAGCAGCCCCGGGACTAGCGAAGCAGATACGCAGTATTTT; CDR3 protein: CASSPGTSEADTQYF
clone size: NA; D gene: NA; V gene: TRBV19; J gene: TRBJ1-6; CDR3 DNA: TGTGCCAGTACGGCAGGGTGGAATTCACCCCTCCACTTT; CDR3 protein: CASTAGWNSPLHF
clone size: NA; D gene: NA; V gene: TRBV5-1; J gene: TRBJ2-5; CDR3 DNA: TGCGCCAGCAGCTCTGTGACTAGTCAAGAGACCCAGTACTTC; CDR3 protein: CASSSVTSQETQYF
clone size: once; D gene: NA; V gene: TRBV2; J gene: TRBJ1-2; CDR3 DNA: TGTGCCAGCAGTTTCACAGGGAGTGATGGCTACACCTTC; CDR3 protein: CASSFTGSDGYTF
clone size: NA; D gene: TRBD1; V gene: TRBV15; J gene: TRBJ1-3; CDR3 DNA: TGTGCCACCACCTCAGGGACAGCTGGAAACACCATATATTTT; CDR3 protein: CATTSGTAGNTIYF
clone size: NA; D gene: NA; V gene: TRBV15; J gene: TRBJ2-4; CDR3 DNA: TGTGCCACCAGCAGAGATTTGAACATTCAGTACTTC; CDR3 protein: CATSRDLNIQYF
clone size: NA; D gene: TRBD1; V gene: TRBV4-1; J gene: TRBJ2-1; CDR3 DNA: TGCGCCAGCAGCCAATCAGGGGGCACCTACAATGAGCAGTTCTTC; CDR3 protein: CASSQSGGTYNEQFF
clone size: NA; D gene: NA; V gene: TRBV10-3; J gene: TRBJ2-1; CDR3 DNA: TGTGCCATCAGTGAGTATCGTAGCGACTTGTCCAACAATGAGCAGTTCTTC; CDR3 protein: CAISEYRSDLSNNEQFF